The entry below describes one TCR beta chain. Its antigen remains unknown. The data were taken from a study of T cell responses to AZD1222 COVID-19 vaccine. General study results and limits: Baseline serology detected seropositivity in only 5 to 7 AZD1222 recipients. The repertoires were collected only after the peak T cell response. Spike-specific TCR repertoires showed rising breadth and depth after two AZD1222 doses.

Only in-frame clones appear in the TCRdb table, and some are missing; sequencing was by immunoSEQ multiplex PCR. The table shows 180,000 or so clones, with 75% to 90% occurring only once. The CDR3 length is 16 residues. V lost 0 bases to trimming and J lost 4 bases; unmatched junction nucleotides: 5. Germline values: CDR1 LGHNT, CDR2 FRNRAP. This TCR was recovered from an adult who received the MenACWY meningococcal vaccine as a control. The sequences come from peripheral blood, collected 28 days after the second dose of the MenACWY control vaccine. The gene calls are TRBV12-5 and TRBJ2-1, with TRBD2 matching 8 bases. CDR3 coding DNA: TGTGCTAGTGGTTTGGTAAGCGAGCGGGAGTACAATGAGCAGTTCTTC. Its translation: CASGLVSEREYNEQFF.